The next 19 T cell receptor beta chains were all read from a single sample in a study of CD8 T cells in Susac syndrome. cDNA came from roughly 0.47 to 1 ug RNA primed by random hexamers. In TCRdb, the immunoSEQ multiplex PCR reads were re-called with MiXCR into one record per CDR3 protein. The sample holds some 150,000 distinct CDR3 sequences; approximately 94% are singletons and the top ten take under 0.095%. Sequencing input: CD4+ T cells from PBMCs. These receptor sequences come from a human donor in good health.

The CDR3 sequence: CASRIGGQGRTEAFF. The CDR3 nucleotides are TGCGCCAGCAGAATCGGGGGGCAGGGGCGAACTGAAGCTTTCTTT. The J gene is TRBJ1-1, the V gene TRBV4-1; tentatively, D is TRBD1 (6 bases). Germline V gives CDR1 MGHRA, CDR2 YSYEKL. CDR3 length equals 15 residues. V lost 6 bases and J 5 bases, leaving 19 bases between the germline ends.

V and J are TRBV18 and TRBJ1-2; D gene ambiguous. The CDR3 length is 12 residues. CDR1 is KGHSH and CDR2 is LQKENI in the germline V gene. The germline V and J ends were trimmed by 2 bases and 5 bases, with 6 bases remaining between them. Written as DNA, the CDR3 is TGTGCCAGCTCACCAGCGGAGTATGGCTACACCTTC. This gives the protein CASSPAEYGYTF. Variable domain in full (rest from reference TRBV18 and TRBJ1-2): NAGVMQNPRHLVRRRGQEARLRCSPMKGHSHVYWYRQLPEEGLKFMVYLQKENIIDESGMPKERFSAEFPKEGPSILRIQQVVRGDSAAYFCASSPAEYGYTFGSGTRLTVV.

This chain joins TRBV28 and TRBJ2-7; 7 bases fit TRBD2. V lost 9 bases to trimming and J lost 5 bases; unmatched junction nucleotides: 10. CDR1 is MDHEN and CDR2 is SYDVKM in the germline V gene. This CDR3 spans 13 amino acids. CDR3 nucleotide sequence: TGTGCCAGTCGGGACTACATTGCAAACGAGCAGTACTTC. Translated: CASRDYIANEQYF.

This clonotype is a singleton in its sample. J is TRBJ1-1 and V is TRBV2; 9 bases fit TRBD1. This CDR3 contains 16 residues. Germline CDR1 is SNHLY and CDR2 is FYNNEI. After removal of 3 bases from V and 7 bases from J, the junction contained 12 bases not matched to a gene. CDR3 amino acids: CASSETGGVSANEAFF. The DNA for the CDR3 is TGTGCCAGCAGTGAGACAGGGGGTGTGTCGGCGAATGAAGCTTTCTTT.

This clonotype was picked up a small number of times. CDR3 nucleotide sequence: TGTGCCAGCCGCGTGGACACTGAAGCTTTCTTT. Translation: CASRVDTEAFF. The chain couples TRBV28 to TRBJ1-1; D gene uncertain. Trimming removed 8 bases at V and 3 bases at J, with 7 bases between. CDR3 length equals 11 residues. From germline, CDR1 is MDHEN and CDR2 SYDVKM.

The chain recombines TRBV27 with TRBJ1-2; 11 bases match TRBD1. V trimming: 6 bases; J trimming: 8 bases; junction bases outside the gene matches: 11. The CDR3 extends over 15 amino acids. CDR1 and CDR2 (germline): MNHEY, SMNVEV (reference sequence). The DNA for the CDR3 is TGTGCCAGCAGGGGAGCCGGGACAGGGGGTAGCGGCTACACCTTC. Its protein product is CASRGAGTGGSGYTF.

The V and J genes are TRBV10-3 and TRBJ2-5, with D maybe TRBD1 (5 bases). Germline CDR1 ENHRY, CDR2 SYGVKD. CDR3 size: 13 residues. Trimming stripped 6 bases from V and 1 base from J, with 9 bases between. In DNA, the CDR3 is TGTGCCATCAGGACAGATGTCCAAGAGACCCAGTACTTC. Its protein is CAIRTDVQETQYF.

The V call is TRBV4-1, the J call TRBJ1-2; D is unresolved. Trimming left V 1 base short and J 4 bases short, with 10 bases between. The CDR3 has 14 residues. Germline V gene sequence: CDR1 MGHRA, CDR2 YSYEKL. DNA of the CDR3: TGCGCCAGCAGCCAAGCTCCAGTTCCCTATGGCTACACCTTC. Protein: CASSQAPVPYGYTF.

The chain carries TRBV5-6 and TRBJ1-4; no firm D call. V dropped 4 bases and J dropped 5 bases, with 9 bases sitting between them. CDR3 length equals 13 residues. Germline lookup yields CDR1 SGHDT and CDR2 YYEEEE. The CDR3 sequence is CASSQTRNEKLFF. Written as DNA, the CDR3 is TGTGCCAGCAGCCAAACGCGGAATGAAAAACTGTTTTTT.

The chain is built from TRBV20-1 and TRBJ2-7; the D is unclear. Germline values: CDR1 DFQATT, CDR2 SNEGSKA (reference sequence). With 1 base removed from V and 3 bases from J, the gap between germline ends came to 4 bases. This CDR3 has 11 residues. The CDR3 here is CSARGHYEQYF. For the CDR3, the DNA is TGCAGTGCTAGAGGACACTACGAGCAGTACTTC.

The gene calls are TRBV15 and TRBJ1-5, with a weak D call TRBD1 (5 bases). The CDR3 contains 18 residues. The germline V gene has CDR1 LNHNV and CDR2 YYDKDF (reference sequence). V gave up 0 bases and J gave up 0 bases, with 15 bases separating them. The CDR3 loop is CATSRDIWETDSNQPQHF. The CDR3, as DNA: TGTGCCACCAGCAGAGATATATGGGAGACAGATAGCAATCAGCCCCAGCATTTT. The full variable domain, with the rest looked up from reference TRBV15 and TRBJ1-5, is DAMVIQNPRYQVTQFGKPVTLSCSQTLNHNVMYWYQQKSSQAPKLLFHYYDKDFNNEADTPDNFQSRRPNTSFCFLDIRSPGLGDTAMYLCATSRDIWETDSNQPQHFGDGTRLSIL.

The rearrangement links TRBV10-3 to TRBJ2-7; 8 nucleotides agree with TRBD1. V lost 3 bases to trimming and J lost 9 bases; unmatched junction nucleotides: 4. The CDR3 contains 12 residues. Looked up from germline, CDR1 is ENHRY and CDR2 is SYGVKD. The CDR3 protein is CAISETGGSQYF. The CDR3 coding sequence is TGTGCCATCAGTGAAACAGGGGGGTCGCAGTACTTC.

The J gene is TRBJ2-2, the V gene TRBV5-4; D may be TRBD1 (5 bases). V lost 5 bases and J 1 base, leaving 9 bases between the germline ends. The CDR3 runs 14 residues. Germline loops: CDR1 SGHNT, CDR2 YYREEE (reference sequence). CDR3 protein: CASRDTRNTGELFF. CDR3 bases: TGTGCCAGCAGGGACACCAGGAACACCGGGGAGCTGTTTTTT.

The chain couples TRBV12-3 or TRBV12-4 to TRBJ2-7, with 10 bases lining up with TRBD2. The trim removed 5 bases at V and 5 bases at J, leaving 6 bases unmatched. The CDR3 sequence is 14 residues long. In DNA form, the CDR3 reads TGTGCCAGCAGTGCTAGCGGGAGTTGGCACGAGCAGTACTTC. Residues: CASSASGSWHEQYF.

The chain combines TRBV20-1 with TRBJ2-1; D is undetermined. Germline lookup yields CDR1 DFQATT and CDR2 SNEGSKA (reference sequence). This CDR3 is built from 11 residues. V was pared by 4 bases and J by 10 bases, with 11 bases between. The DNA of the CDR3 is TGCAGTGCTATTCAGTTGGGCGAGCAGTTCTTC. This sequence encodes CSAIQLGEQFF.

This chain's CDR3 is CASSQTFRTSGSGNEQFF. DNA of the CDR3: TGCGCCAGCAGTCAAACGTTTAGGACTAGCGGGAGCGGGAATGAGCAGTTCTTC. The chain combines TRBV23-1 with TRBJ2-1; 13 positions agree with TRBD2. TRBV23-1 is labeled an ORF, and its function is uncertain. With 2 bases clipped from V and 7 bases from J, the junction kept 11 bases outside the gene matches. CDR3 size: 18 residues.

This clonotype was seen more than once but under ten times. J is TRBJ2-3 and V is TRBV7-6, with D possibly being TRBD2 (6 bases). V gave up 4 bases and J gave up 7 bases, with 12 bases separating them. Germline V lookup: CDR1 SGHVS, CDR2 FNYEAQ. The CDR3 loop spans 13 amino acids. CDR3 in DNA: TGTGCCAGCAGCTCGCTGGACTATTATACGCAGTATTTT. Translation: CASSSLDYYTQYF.

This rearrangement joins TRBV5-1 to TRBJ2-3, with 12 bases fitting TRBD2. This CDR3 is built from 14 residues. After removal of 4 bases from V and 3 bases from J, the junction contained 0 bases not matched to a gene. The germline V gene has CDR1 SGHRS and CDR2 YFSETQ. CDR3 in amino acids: CASSTSGRTDTQYF. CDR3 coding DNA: TGCGCCAGCAGCACTAGCGGGAGGACAGATACGCAGTATTTT.

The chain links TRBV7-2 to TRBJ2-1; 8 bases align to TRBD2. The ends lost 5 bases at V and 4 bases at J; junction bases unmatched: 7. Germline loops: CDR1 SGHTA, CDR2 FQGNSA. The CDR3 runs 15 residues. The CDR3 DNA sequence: TGTGCCAGCAGCATCAGCGGGAGTGGGTACAATGAGCAGTTCTTC. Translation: CASSISGSGYNEQFF.